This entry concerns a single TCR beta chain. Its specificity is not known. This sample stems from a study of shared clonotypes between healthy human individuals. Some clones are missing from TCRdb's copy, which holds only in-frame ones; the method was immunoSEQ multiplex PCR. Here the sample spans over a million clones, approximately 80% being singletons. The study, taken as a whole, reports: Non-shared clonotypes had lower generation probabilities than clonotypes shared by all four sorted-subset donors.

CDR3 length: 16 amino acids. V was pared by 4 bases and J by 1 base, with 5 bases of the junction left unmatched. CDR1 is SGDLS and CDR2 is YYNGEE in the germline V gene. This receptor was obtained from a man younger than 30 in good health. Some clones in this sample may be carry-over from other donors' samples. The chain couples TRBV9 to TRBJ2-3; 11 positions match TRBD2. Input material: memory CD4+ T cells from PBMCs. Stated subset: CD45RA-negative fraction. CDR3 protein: CASSTLAGGGTDTQYF. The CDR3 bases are TGTGCCAGCAGCACTTTAGCGGGAGGGGGCACAGATACGCAGTATTTT.